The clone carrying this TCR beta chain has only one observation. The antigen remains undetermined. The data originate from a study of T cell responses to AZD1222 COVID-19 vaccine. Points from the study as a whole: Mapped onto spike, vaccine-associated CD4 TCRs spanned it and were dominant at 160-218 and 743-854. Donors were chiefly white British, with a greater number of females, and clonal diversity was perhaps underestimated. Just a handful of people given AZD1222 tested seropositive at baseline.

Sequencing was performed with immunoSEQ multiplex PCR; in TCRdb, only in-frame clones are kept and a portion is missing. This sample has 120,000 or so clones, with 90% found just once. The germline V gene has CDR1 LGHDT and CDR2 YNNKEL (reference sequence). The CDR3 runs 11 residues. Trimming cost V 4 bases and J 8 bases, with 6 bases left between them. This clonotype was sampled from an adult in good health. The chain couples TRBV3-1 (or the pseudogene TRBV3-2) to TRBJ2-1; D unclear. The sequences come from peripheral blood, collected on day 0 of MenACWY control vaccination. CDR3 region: CASSPGHEQFF. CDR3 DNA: TGTGCCAGCAGCCCTGGCCATGAGCAGTTCTTC.